This T cell receptor beta chain was sequenced in a study of T cells in Graves' hyperthyroidism and ophthalmopathy. Whole-study findings and limits: Most clonotypes expanded in the thyroid (above 0.001) were also present in blood.

Clinical symptoms, serum thyroxine, TRAb, thyroid ultrasound and orbital computed tomography informed diagnoses. Germline CDR1 is SGHKS and CDR2 is YYEKEE (reference sequence). The junction had 15 bases not matched to a gene; V was cut back by 5 bases and J by 5 bases. This CDR3 is built from 17 residues. RNA transcripts were the template for amplifying TCR beta CDR3 regions. With the HTBI primer set, the TCR CDR3 went through a first round of RT-PCR. MiXCR, applied by TCRdb to the multiplex PCR reads, yields one record per CDR3 protein. The sample yields fewer than 750,000 distinct CDR3 sequences, around 42% seen once. This clonotype was seen ten or more times. What it recognizes is unknown.

This chain joins TRBV5-5 and TRBJ2-2; TRBD2 agrees at 7 bases. The clonotype originates from a woman between 18 and 29 years old with Graves' hyperthyroidism. Sequenced: peripheral blood or thyroid tissue (not recorded which). In DNA, the CDR3 is TGTGCCAGCAGGCGCTGGGCGGGGAGGGCCGGGACCGGGGAGCTGTTTTTT. Translation: CASRRWAGRAGTGELFF. Based on the CDR3 plus reference TRBV5-5 and TRBJ2-2, the full variable domain is DAGVTQSPTHLIKTRGQQVTLRCSPISGHKSVSWYQQVLGQGPQFIFQYYEKEERGRGNFPDRFSARQFPNYSSELNVNALLLGDSALYLCASRRWAGRAGTGELFFGEGSRLTVL.